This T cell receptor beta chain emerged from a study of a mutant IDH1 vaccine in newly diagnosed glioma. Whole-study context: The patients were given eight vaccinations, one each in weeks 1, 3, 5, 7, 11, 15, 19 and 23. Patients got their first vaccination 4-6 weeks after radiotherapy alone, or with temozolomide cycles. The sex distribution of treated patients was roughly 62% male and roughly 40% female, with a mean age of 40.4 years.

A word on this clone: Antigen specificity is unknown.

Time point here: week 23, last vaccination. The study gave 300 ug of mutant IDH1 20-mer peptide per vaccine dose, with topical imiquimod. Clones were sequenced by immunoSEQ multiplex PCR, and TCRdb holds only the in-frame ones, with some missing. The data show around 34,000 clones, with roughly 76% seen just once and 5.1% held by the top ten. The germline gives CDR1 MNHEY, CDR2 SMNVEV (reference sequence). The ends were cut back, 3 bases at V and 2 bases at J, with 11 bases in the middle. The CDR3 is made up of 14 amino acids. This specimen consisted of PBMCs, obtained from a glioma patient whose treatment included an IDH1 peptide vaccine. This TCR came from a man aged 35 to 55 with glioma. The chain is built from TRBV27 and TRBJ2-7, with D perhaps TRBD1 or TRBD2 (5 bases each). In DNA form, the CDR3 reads TGTGCCAGCAGTTTTAGCGTAGGGGCCTACGAGCAGTACTTC. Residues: CASSFSVGAYEQYF.